Given below is one T cell receptor beta chain in context. These data originate in a study of shared clonotypes between healthy human individuals. For the study at large: The people who gave samples were a couple of women and three men aged 18 to 49.

Naive-designated CD8 cells lacked CD45RO, were positively enriched for CCR7, and omitted terminally differentiated effector memory CD45RA+ cells. Germline values: CDR1 SGHDT, CDR2 YYEEEE. V lost 2 bases and J lost 0, with 15 bases in between. This CDR3 contains 16 residues. Here immunoSEQ multiplex PCR was the method, and the copy in TCRdb shows in-frame clones only, minus some. The table includes under 700,000 clones, approximately 95% detected once. This rearrangement joins TRBV5-6 to TRBJ2-7, with D perhaps matching TRBD1 (5 bases). Sequenced: naive CD8+ T cells sorted from blood. The TCR was taken from a woman younger than 45 in good health. CDR3 coding DNA: TGTGCCAGCAGCTTCAACCCCTTACAGGTCTCCTACGAGCAGTACTTC. Translating it yields CASSFNPLQVSYEQYF.